This T cell receptor beta chain was found in a study of beta chain features in type 1 diabetes. Across the study: Regarding age, gender and cell yields, patients proved similar to healthy donors.

Reverse transcribing all isolated RNA meant expressed TCRB transcripts were sequenced. Profiling relied on immunoSEQ multiplex PCR, and the TCRdb table lists in-frame clones only, not all of them. The sample records some 150,000 clones, 9% to 10% being singletons. This clone was counted a few times. Antigen specificity is unknown. Points from the study as a whole: Moderately but significantly shorter TCRB CDR3s were found in Type 1 diabetes patients in all four CD4+ subsets.

Trimming removed 2 bases from V and 6 bases from J, with 17 bases in between. From germline, CDR1 is LNHDA and CDR2 SQIVND (reference sequence). This CDR3 comprises 15 residues. The specimen was central memory CD4+ T cells from blood. The TCR sequence derives from a middle-aged woman in good health. The chain uses TRBV19 and TRBJ2-7, with D perhaps matching TRBD1 (6 bases). CDR3 coding DNA: TGTGCCAGTAGTATACGACAGGCTCACCTTCCCGAGCAGTACTTC. This translates into CASSIRQAHLPEQYF.